This entry is about one T cell receptor beta chain. In the original processing: The authors estimated nucleated cell counts from reference gene primer amplification. Generated by immunoSEQ multiplex PCR, the TCRdb table keeps only in-frame clones and is missing some. That table is the source of V, J and clone size, and D and trimming were worked out from the DNA. The sample includes 250,000 or so clones, about nine tenths of them seen just once. These data are taken from a study of blood T cell repertoires in COVID-19. Looked up from germline, CDR1 is SNHLY and CDR2 is FYNNEI. The CDR3 spans 15 residues. Trimming left V 5 bases short and J 4 bases short, with 14 bases between.

Sequenced: PBMCs or T cells enriched from blood (not recorded which). The receptor comes from a young woman with acute COVID-19. The chain joins TRBV2 to TRBJ1-4, with a tentative D call TRBD1 (5 bases). The CDR3 sequence: CASSFGTASNEKLFF. For the CDR3, the DNA is TGTGCCAGCAGTTTCGGGACTGCGAGTAATGAAAAACTGTTTTTT.